This paragraph covers one T cell receptor beta chain sequence. The data were taken from a study of blood T cell repertoires in COVID-19. Study in general: Acute-phase and convalescent COVID-19 samples originated in the United States, Italy and Spain. PBMCs, B-cell-depleted T cells, or T cells provided the cDNA or gDNA that made up the material.

Germline assignment: CDR1 SEHNR and CDR2 FQNEAQ (reference sequence). Trimming took 1 base from V and 1 from J, leaving 13 bases between them. CDR3 length equals 17 residues. TCRdb keeps only in-frame clones here, not all; method: immunoSEQ multiplex PCR. The data hold approximately 100,000 clones, with about 85% observed a single time. The receptor was derived from a man aged 65 to 85 with acute or convalescent COVID-19. Material for sequencing was peripheral blood. The chain is built from TRBV7-9 and TRBJ1-4; D not resolved. The CDR3 here is CASSLGRAQLTNEKLFF. CDR3 DNA sequence: TGTGCCAGCAGCTTAGGGCGGGCCCAACTAACTAATGAAAAACTGTTTTTT.